This T cell receptor beta chain was sequenced in a study of patients and donors after allogeneic stem cell transplantation. V was clipped by 4 bases and J by 6 bases, with 15 bases between them. This CDR3 is built from 14 residues. Germline CDR1 and CDR2: KGHSH and LQKENI. This clonotype was counted a few times. TCRdb reprocessed the RT-PCR reads via MiXCR and lists one record per CDR3 protein. The repertoire holds about 410,000 distinct CDR3 sequences, with 16% as singletons. The receptor comes from a human donor who was either an allogeneic HSCT recipient or a stem cell or donor lymphocyte infusion donor (not recorded which). It is not recorded whose cells these are; they may come from a transplant donor. The sequenced material came from blood, either unsorted or a sorted T cell fraction (not recorded which). The V call is TRBV18, the J call TRBJ1-1, with D perhaps TRBD1 (5 bases). CDR3 loop: CASSLAGDSSEAFF. The CDR3 DNA reads TGTGCCAGCTCACTCGCGGGGGATAGCTCTGAAGCTTTCTTT.